This TCR beta chain stems from a study of T cell responses to AZD1222 COVID-19 vaccine. The repertoire was sequenced with immunoSEQ multiplex PCR; TCRdb's copy has only in-frame clones and lacks some. The sample holds some 90,000 clones, around 91% seen once. As concerns this clone: The antigen is unknown.

Germline CDR1 and CDR2: LNHDA and SQIVND (reference sequence). The V end lost 4 bases, the J end lost 5 bases, and 17 bases lay between the germline ends. CDR3 length: 15 residues. General study points: Most donors were white British, females outnumbered males, and clonal diversity was possibly underestimated. With dominance at 160-218 and 743-854, vaccine-associated CD4 TCRs spanned spike. Among AZD1222 vaccinees, only six were seropositive at baseline.

The input for sequencing was peripheral blood, taken on day 0 of MenACWY control vaccination. This receptor was obtained from an adult in good health. V and J are TRBV19 and TRBJ2-5; D might be TRBD1 (6 bases). The CDR3 loop is CASSKNRVALETQYF. The CDR3, as DNA: TGTGCCAGTAGTAAAAACAGGGTCGCGTTGGAGACCCAGTACTTC.